This record covers a single T cell receptor (beta chain). The antigen remains unidentified. The data derive from a study of T-cell memory formation after mild COVID-19. Overall study context: TCR clusters were mostly confined to one donor each. The study's findings and limits: The authors left the SARS-CoV-2 specificity of second-wave clones peaking on day 37 unconfirmed.

TCRdb used MiXCR to reprocess the 5' RACE reads, holding one entry per CDR3 protein. Seen here are fewer than 250,000 distinct CDR3 sequences, 27% observed once, and the top ten hold about an eighth. The sequenced sample consisted of PBMCs or a T cell subset sorted from them (not recorded which). This TCR derives from an adult woman who had mild COVID-19 (a few samples of this study predate the infection). Cell type and time point are not known.

This CDR3 reads CASGFSAGGTDTQYF. In DNA, the CDR3 is TGTGCCAGCGGATTCTCAGCGGGAGGGACAGATACGCAGTATTTT. This chain links TRBV12-3 or TRBV12-4 with TRBJ2-3; 10 nucleotides agree with TRBD2. J lost 3 bases, V lost 8 bases, and 8 bases had no gene match. The CDR3 is made up of 15 amino acids.